This TCR beta chain was captured in a study of metastatic and nonmetastatic thyroid tumors. Turning to the study itself: Malignant thyroid and benign thyroid patients provided blood and tumor or nodule tissue whose repertoires were compared. Overall study findings and caveats: Malignant thyroid tumors reportedly exceeded benign nodules significantly in TCR beta diversity, with the difference appearing in blood and tumor.

The ends lost 0 bases at V and 3 bases at J; junction bases unmatched: 2. Germline CDR1 MGHRA, CDR2 YSYEKL. This CDR3 is built from 14 residues. As to this clone: Antigen: not known.

Treatment of any kind had been given to no patient before thyroid surgery. TCRdb re-clonotyped the PCR reads via MiXCR. Among some 40,000 clones listed, about 16% were seen once. The sequenced sample was blood. The clonotype was recovered from a female donor with papillary thyroid cancer or a benign thyroid nodule (not recorded which). Some clones in this sample may be carry-over from other donors' samples. V usage is TRBV4-1 and J usage is TRBJ2-7; 7 bases are shared with TRBD2. The CDR3 loop is CASSQDGGIYEQYF. The CDR3 DNA follows: TGCGCCAGCAGCCAAGACGGGGGGATCTACGAGCAGTACTTC.